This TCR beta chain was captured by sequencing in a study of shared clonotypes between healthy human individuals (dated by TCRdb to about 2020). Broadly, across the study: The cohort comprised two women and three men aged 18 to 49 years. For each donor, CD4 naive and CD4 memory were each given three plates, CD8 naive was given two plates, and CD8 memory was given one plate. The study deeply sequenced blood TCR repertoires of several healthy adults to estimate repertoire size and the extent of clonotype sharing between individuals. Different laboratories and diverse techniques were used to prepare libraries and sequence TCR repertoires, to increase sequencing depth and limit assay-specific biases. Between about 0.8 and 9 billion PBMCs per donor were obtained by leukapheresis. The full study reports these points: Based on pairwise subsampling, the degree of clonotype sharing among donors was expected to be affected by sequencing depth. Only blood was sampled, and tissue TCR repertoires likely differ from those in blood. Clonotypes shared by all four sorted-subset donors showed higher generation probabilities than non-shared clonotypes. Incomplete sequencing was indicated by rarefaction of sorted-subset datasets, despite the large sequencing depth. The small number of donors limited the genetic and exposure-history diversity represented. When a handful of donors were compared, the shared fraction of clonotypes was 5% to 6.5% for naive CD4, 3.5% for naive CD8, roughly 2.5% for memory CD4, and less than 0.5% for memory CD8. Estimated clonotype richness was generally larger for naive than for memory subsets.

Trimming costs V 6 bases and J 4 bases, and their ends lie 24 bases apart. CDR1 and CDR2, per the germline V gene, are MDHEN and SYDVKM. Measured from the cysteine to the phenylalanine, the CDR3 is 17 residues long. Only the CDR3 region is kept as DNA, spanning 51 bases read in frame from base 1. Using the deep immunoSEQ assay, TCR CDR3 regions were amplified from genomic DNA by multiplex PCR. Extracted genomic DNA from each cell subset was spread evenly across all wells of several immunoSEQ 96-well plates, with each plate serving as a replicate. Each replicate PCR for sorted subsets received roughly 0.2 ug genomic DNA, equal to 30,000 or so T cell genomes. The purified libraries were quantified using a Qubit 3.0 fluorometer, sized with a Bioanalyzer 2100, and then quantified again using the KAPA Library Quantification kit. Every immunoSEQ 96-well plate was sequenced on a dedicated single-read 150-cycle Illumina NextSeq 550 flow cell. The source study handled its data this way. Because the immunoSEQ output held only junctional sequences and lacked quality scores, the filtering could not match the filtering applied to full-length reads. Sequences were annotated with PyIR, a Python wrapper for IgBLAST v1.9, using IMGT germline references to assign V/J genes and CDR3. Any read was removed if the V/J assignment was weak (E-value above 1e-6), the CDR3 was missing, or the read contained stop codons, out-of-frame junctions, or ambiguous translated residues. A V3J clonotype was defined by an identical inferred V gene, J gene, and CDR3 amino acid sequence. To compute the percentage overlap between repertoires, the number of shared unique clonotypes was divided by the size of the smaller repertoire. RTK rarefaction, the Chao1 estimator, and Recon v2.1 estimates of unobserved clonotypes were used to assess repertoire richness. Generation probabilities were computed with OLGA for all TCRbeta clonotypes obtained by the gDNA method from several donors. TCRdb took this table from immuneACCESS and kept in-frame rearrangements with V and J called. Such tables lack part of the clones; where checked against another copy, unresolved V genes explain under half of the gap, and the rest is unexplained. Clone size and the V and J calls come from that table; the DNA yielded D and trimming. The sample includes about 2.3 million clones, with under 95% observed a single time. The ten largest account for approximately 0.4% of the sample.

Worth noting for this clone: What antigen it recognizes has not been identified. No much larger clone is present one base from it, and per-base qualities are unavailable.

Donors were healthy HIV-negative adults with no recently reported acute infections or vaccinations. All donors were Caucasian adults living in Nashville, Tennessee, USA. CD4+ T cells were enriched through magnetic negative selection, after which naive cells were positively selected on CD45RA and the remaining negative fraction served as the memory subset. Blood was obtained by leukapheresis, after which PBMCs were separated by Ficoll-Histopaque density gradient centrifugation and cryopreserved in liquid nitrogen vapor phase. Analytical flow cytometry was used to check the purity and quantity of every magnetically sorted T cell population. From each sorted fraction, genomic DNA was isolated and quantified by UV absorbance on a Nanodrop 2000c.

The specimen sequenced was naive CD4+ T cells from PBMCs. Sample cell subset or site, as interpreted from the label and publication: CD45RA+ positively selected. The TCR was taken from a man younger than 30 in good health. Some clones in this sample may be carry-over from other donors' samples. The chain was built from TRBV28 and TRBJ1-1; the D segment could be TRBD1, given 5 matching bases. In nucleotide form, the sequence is TGTGCCAGCAGCCAACGCCGGGGACTCATAATGGGCACTGAAGCTTTCTTT. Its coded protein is CASSQRRGLIMGTEAFF.